This T cell receptor beta chain was identified in a study of blood T cell repertoires in COVID-19. Data came from immunoSEQ multiplex PCR; TCRdb stores just in-frame clones and leaves some out. The sample has about 83,000 clones; around 88% are singletons. This clonotype was obtained from a man aged 50 to 60 with active COVID-19. Material for sequencing was peripheral blood.

The CDR3 nucleotides read TGTGCCAGCAGCCGTACAAAGGGACTAGCGGGAGGAAGTGCGACAGATACGCAGTATTTT. It codes for CASSRTKGLAGGSATDTQYF. The J gene is TRBJ2-3, the V gene TRBV3-1 (or the pseudogene TRBV3-2); TRBD2 aligns across 15 bases. With V trimmed by 4 bases and J by 3 bases, 14 bases remained unmatched. CDR1 and CDR2 (germline): LGHDT, YNNKEL (reference sequence). There are 20 residues in the CDR3.